The 20 T cell receptor beta chains listed next were all sequenced from one sample in a study of OX40 agonist ivuxolimab in advanced cancers. Using immunoSEQ multiplex PCR, the repertoire was profiled, and TCRdb retains in-frame clones only, with some absent. The sample contains just over 60,000 clones, more than 85% of which appear only once. The sample consisted of CD4+ or CD8+ T cells sorted from blood, taken in a trial of the OX40 agonist ivuxolimab. The receptors were sampled from an adult with an advanced solid tumor such as melanoma, head and neck, liver or kidney cancer.

The chain couples TRBV6-1 to TRBJ2-7; 7 bases are a match to TRBD1. The CDR3 contains 13 residues. From germline, CDR1 is MNHNS and CDR2 SASEGT. V dropped 6 bases and J dropped 5; count of bases not matched to a gene: 7. CDR3 nucleotide sequence: TGTGCCAGCAGGAGACAGGGTGAAAACGAGCAGTACTTC. It translates to CASRRQGENEQYF.

The V and J genes are TRBV11-3 and TRBJ1-1; no definite D call. In germline, CDR1 is SGHNT, CDR2 YENEEA. The V end was cut by 5 bases, the J end by 1 base, with 17 bases between. The CDR3 is made up of 16 amino acids. CDR3 nucleotide sequence: TGTGCCAGCAGCCCCCAAGGTACCGGGTGGAACACTGAAGCTTTCTTT. It is translated as CASSPQGTGWNTEAFF.

This chain links TRBV4-1 with TRBJ1-5, with a possible D match to TRBD1 (6 bases). This CDR3 contains 17 residues. CDR1 and CDR2 (germline): MGHRA, YSYEKL. V shed 0 bases and J shed 1 base, with 13 bases lying between them. CDR3 sequence reads: CASSQEGGASSNQPQHF. The CDR3 bases are TGCGCCAGCAGCCAAGAGGGGGGGGCCTCGAGCAATCAGCCCCAGCATTTT.

The rearrangement links TRBV30 to TRBJ1-4; 8 bases fit TRBD1. V lost 4 bases to trimming and J lost 5 bases; unmatched junction nucleotides: 9. Germline V gene sequence: CDR1 GTSNPN, CDR2 SVGIG (reference sequence). The CDR3 contains 15 residues. CDR3 bases: TGTGCCTGGAACCCGTGGACAGGGCGGAATGAAAAACTGTTTTTT. Translated, it gives CAWNPWTGRNEKLFF.

The gene calls are TRBV11-1 and TRBJ2-5, with D perhaps matching TRBD1 (7 bases). The germline V and J ends were trimmed by 0 bases and 5 bases, with 16 bases remaining between them. CDR3 length equals 16 residues. Germline V gives CDR1 SGHAT, CDR2 FQDESV (reference sequence). CDR3 coding DNA: TGTGCCAGCAGCTTAGCTCCGACAGGGACTGTCGAGACCCAGTACTTC. Protein sequence: CASSLAPTGTVETQYF.

The rearrangement uses TRBV19 and TRBJ1-2; TRBD1 matches at 8 bases. The CDR3 has 13 residues. With V trimmed by 5 bases and J by 5 bases, 4 bases remained unmatched. The V gene's germline CDR1 is LNHDA and CDR2 SQIVND (reference sequence). The CDR3, as DNA: TGTGCCAGTAGTTCGGACAGGGAGTATGGCTACACCTTC. Its protein is CASSSDREYGYTF.

The J gene is TRBJ2-7, the V gene TRBV9; D gene uncertain. The V end was cut by 0 bases, the J end by 3 bases, with 13 bases between. CDR1 and CDR2 (germline): SGDLS, YYNGEE. This CDR3 region has 15 residues. This CDR3 reads CASSVGPTEFYEQYF. In DNA, the CDR3 is TGTGCCAGCAGCGTAGGGCCCACTGAGTTCTACGAGCAGTACTTC.

The chain employs TRBV14 and TRBJ2-5, with D possibly being TRBD2 (5 bases). This CDR3 spans 17 amino acids. CDR1 is SGHDN, CDR2 FVKESK, per germline. The germline V and J ends were trimmed by 0 bases and 5 bases, with 19 bases remaining between them. The CDR3 region has the DNA TGTGCCAGCAGCCAAGATTCAATCCTTACCCCGGGGGAGACCCAGTACTTC. Translation: CASSQDSILTPGETQYF.

The V call is TRBV5-1, the J call TRBJ2-7; 7 positions agree with TRBD1. V lost 0 bases, J lost 2 bases, and 5 bases stayed unmatched. This CDR3 spans 15 amino acids. Germline CDR1 and CDR2: SGHRS and YFSETQ. The CDR3 here is CASSLGTGGPYEQYF. CDR3 sequence (DNA): TGCGCCAGCAGCTTGGGGACAGGCGGACCCTACGAGCAGTACTTC.

This clone was detected once. This chain connects TRBV6-5 to TRBJ1-4; D may be TRBD1 (6 bases). Trimming removed 6 bases from V and 3 bases from J, with 11 bases in between. Germline lookup yields CDR1 MNHEY and CDR2 SVGAGI. The CDR3 sequence is 14 residues long. CDR3 protein: CASSYRASNEKLFF. The CDR3 coding sequence is TGTGCCAGCAGCTACAGGGCATCTAATGAAAAACTGTTTTTT.

The count of this clone is one. The chain links TRBV19 to TRBJ1-1; D possibly corresponds to TRBD1 (5 bases). Trimming pared 6 bases from V and 2 bases from J, leaving 13 bases between. From germline, CDR1 is LNHDA and CDR2 SQIVND (reference sequence). The CDR3 loop spans 14 amino acids. CDR3 sequence: CASRRDFSNTEAFF. CDR3 nucleotide sequence: TGTGCCAGTAGGAGGGACTTTTCTAACACTGAAGCTTTCTTT.

The chain recombines TRBV7-8 with TRBJ2-5, with D perhaps matching TRBD1 (5 bases). Trimming took 6 bases from V and 1 from J, leaving 9 bases between them. The CDR3 contains 13 residues. CDR1 and CDR2 (germline): SGHVS, FQNEAQ. CDR3 nucleotides: TGTGCCAGCAGAGGGGCTTCCCAAGAGACCCAGTACTTC. Its protein product is CASRGASQETQYF.

J is TRBJ1-1 and V is TRBV19; no clear D. V was pared by 4 bases and J by 6 bases, with 12 bases between. Germline V gene sequence: CDR1 LNHDA, CDR2 SQIVND (reference sequence). This CDR3 is 13 amino acids long. In DNA, the CDR3 is TGTGCCAGTAGTACCCGCCAAGCCGCTGAAGCTTTCTTT. It encodes CASSTRQAAEAFF.

The V gene is TRBV6-1, the J gene TRBJ2-1; D is uncertain. The CDR3 extends over 12 amino acids. The V end was cut by 5 bases, the J end by 6 bases, with 8 bases between. Germline V lookup: CDR1 MNHNS, CDR2 SASEGT. The CDR3 loop is CASSHYSNEQFF. CDR3 bases: TGTGCCAGCAGTCACTACTCCAATGAGCAGTTCTTC.

This chain joins TRBV27 and TRBJ1-5; D is perhaps TRBD1 (5 bases). This CDR3 is 13 amino acids long. Germline V gives CDR1 MNHEY, CDR2 SMNVEV (reference sequence). V was cut by 6 bases and J by 5 bases, with 11 bases left in between. This CDR3 reads CASSILGDQPQHF. The CDR3 DNA sequence: TGTGCCAGCAGCATACTAGGGGATCAGCCCCAGCATTTT.

The V gene is TRBV5-4, the J gene TRBJ2-5, with a possible D match to TRBD1 (8 bases). Germline CDR1 and CDR2: SGHNT and YYREEE (reference sequence). Trimming removed 2 bases from V and 2 bases from J, with 10 bases in between. CDR3 length equals 14 residues. CDR3 nucleotides: TGTGCCAGCAGCTTACAGGGGGGGCAAGAGACCCAGTACTTC. This codes for CASSLQGGQETQYF.

The rearrangement links TRBV30 to TRBJ1-4, with D unresolved. The germline CDR1 and CDR2 sequences are GTSNPN and SVGIG (reference sequence). Trimming stripped 4 bases from V and 8 bases from J, with 14 bases between. The CDR3 totals 13 residues. Here the CDR3 reads CAWTKGSFEKLFF. In DNA form, the CDR3 reads TGTGCCTGGACAAAAGGTTCATTCGAAAAACTGTTTTTT.

This sequence joins TRBV2 and TRBJ1-1; D might be TRBD1 (5 bases). Per germline, CDR1 SNHLY and CDR2 FYNNEI. The CDR3 consists of 15 residues. V gave up 1 base and J gave up 4 bases, with 13 bases separating them. In nucleotides, the CDR3 is TGTGCCAGCAGTGAAGGAGGGAGGGGTATCACTGAAGCTTTCTTT. It translates to CASSEGGRGITEAFF.

The chain employs TRBV6-6 and TRBJ2-7; 7 nucleotides match TRBD1. The CDR3 extends over 14 amino acids. Germline CDR1 MNHNY, CDR2 SVGAGI (reference sequence). Trimming removed 5 bases from V and 3 bases from J; junction bases left unmatched: 7. CDR3 amino acids: CASSQTGNIYEQYF. DNA for the CDR3: TGTGCCAGCAGTCAGACAGGGAACATCTACGAGCAGTACTTC.

This clone occurred a few times. The V gene is TRBV9, the J gene TRBJ2-7; a possible D gene is TRBD1 (6 bases). Germline lookup yields CDR1 SGDLS and CDR2 YYNGEE. Trimming cost V 4 bases and J 0 bases, with 11 bases left between them. The length of the CDR3 is 14 residues. In nucleotides, the CDR3 is TGTGCCAGCAGCATCACAGGGAGCTCCTACGAGCAGTACTTC. Residues: CASSITGSSYEQYF.